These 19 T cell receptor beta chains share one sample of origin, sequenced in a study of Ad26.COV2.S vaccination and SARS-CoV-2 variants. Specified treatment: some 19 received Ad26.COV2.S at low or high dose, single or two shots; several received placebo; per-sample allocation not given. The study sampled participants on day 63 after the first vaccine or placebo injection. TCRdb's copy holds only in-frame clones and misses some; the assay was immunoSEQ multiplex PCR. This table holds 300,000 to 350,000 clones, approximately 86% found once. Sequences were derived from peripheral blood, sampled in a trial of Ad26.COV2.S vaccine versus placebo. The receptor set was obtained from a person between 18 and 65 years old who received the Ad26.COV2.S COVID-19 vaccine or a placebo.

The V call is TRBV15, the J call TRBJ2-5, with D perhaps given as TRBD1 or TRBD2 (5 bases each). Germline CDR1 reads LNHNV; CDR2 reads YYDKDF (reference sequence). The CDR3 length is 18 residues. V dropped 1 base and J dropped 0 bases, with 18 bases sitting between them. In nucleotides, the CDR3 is TGTGCCACCAGCAGAGGGGGCCTGGAGGAGTGGTACCAAGAGACCCAGTACTTC. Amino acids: CATSRGGLEEWYQETQYF.

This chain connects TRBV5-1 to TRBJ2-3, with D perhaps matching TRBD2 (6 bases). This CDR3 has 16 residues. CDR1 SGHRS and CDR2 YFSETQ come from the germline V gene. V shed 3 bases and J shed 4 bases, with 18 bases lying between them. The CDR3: CASSSAQTSGADTQYF. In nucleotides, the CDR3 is TGCGCCAGCAGCTCCGCCCAGACTAGTGGGGCAGATACGCAGTATTTT.

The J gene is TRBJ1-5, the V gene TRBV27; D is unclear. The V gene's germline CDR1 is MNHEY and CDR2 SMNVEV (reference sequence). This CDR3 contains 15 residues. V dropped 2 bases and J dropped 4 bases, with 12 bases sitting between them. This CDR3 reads CASSLKGQGNQPQHF. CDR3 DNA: TGTGCCAGCAGTTTAAAGGGTCAAGGGAATCAGCCCCAGCATTTT.

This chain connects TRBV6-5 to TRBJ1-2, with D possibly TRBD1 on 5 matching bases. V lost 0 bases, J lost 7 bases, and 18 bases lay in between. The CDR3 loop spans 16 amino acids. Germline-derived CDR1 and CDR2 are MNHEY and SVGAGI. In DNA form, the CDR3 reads TGTGCCAGCAGTTACTCTACCCGGGTGGGGCGTGGTGGCTACACCTTC. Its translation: CASSYSTRVGRGGYTF.

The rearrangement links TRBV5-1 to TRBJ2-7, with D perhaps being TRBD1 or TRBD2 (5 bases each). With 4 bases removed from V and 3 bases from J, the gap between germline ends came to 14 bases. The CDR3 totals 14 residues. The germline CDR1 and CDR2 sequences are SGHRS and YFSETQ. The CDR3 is CASSGGGGVYEQYF. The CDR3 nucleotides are TGCGCCAGCAGCGGAGGTGGGGGAGTCTACGAGCAGTACTTC.

The CDR3 DNA follows: TGCGCCAGCAGCTTCCAGGGGCTGAGCACAGATACGCAGTATTTT. Its translation is CASSFQGLSTDTQYF. The genes are TRBV5-1 and TRBJ2-3; tentative D call: TRBD1 (6 bases). CDR1 is SGHRS and CDR2 is YFSETQ in the germline V gene. V was shortened by 2 bases and J by 0 bases, with 10 bases between the two germline ends. The CDR3 is 15 amino acids. Combining the CDR3 with reference TRBV5-1 and TRBJ2-3 gives the whole variable domain KAGVTQTPRYLIKTRGQQVTLSCSPISGHRSVSWYQQTPGQGLQFLFEYFSETQRNKGNFPGRFSGRQFSNSRSEMNVSTLELGDSALYLCASSFQGLSTDTQYFGPGTRLTVL.

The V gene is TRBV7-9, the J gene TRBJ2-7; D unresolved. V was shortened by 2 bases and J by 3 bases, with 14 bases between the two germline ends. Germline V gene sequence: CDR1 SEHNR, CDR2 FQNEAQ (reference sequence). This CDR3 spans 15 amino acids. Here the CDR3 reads CASSLSGSLFYEQYF. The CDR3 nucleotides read TGTGCCAGCAGCTTATCCGGTAGCCTCTTCTACGAGCAGTACTTC.

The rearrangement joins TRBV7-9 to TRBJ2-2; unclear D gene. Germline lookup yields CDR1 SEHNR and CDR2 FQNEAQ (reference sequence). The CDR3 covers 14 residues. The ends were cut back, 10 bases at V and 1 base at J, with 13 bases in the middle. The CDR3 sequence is CAIFSSGNTGELFF. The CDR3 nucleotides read TGTGCCATATTTTCGTCGGGGAACACCGGGGAGCTGTTTTTT.

As DNA, the CDR3 is TGTGCCAGCAGTTTATCTCGGGGCTACGAGCAGTACTTC. It encodes CASSLSRGYEQYF. This chain joins TRBV27 and TRBJ2-7, with D possibly TRBD2 on 5 matching bases. The CDR3 consists of 13 residues. Germline assignment: CDR1 MNHEY and CDR2 SMNVEV (reference sequence). Deletions cut 0 bases from V and 3 bases from J, with 6 bases between.

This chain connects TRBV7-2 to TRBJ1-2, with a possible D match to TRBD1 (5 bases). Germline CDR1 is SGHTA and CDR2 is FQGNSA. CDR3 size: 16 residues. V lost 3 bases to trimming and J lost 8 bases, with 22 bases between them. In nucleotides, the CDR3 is TGTGCCAGCAGCTTTGCTGGGGCAGGGAGGGCGAGGGGCTACACCTTC. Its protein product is CASSFAGAGRARGYTF.

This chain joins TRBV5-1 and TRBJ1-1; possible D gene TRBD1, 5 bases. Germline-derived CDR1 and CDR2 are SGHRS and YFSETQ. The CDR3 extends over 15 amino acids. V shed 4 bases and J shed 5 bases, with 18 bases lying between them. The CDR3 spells CASSPRSGILTEAFF. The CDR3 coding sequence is TGCGCCAGCAGCCCCAGATCAGGGATCTTGACTGAAGCTTTCTTT.

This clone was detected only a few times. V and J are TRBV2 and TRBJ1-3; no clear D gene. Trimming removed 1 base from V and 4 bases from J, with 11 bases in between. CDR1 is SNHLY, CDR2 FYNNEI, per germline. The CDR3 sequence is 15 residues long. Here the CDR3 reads CASSEGLNVGNTIYF. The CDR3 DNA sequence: TGTGCCAGCAGTGAAGGCCTGAACGTCGGAAACACCATATATTTT.

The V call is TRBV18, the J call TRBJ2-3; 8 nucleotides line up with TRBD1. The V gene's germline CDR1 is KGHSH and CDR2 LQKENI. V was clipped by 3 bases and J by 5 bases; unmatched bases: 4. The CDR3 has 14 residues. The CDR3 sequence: CASSPTGGRDTQYF. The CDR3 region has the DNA TGTGCCAGCTCACCTACAGGGGGTCGAGATACGCAGTATTTT.

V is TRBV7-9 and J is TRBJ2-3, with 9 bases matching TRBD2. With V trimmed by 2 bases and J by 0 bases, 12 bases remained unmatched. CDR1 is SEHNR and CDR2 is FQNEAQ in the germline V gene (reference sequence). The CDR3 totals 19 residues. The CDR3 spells CASSLYKAGGHSSTDTQYF. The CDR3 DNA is TGTGCCAGCAGCTTATATAAAGCGGGGGGACATTCTAGCACAGATACGCAGTATTTT.

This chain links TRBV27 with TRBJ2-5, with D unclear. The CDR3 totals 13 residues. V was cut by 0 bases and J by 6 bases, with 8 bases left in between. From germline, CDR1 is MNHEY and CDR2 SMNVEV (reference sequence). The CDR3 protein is CASSLSFEKTQYF. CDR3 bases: TGTGCCAGCAGTTTATCGTTCGAGAAGACCCAGTACTTC.

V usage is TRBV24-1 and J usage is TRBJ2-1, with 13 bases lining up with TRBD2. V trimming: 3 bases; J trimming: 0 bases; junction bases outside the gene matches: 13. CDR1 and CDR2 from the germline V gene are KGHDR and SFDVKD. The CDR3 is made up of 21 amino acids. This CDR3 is CATSDPKTSGGPTISYNEQFF. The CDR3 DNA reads TGTGCCACCAGTGATCCAAAGACTAGCGGGGGGCCAACTATCTCCTACAATGAGCAGTTCTTC.

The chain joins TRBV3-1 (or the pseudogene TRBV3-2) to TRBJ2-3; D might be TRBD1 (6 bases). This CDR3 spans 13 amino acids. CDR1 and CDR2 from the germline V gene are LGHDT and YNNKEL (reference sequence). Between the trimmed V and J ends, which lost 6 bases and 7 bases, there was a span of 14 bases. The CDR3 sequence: CASRLEGVNTQYF. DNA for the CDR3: TGTGCCAGCAGGCTAGAGGGGGTGAATACGCAGTATTTT.

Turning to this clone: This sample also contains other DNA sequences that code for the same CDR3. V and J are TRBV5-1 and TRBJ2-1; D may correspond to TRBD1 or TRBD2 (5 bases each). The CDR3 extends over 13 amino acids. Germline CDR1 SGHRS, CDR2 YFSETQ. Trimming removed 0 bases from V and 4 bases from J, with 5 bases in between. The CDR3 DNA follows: TGCGCCAGCAGCTTGGGGGGGTACAATGAGCAGTTCTTC. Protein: CASSLGGYNEQFF.

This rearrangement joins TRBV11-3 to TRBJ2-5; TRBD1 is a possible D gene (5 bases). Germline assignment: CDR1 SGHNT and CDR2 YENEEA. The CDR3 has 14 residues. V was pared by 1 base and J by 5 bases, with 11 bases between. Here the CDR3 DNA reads TGTGCCAGCAGCTTAGGGGCAGGGTGGGAGACCCAGTACTTC. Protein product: CASSLGAGWETQYF.